This TCR beta chain was recorded in a study of T cells after yellow fever vaccination. In its sample, this clonotype was seen a few times. A read error may account for a junction end that differs from germline. One entry per CDR3 protein, called by TCRdb with MiXCR from the 5' RACE reads. Among 300,000 or so distinct CDR3 sequences, 10% to 15% were seen once, and the ten largest hold roughly 0.5%. Germline loops: CDR1 SSHAT, CDR2 FNYEAQ (reference sequence). The CDR3 covers 14 residues. This TCR derives from a man younger than 45 who received the YFV17D yellow fever vaccine. V and J are TRBV7-7 and TRBJ2-2; the D is unclear. This material consisted of CD4+ T cells sorted from PBMCs, taken 45 days after the yellow fever booster vaccination. Here the CDR3 DNA reads TGTGCTAGCAGCCGACAATCCGGCACCGGGGAGCTGTTTTTT. Residues: CASSRQSGTGELFF. The full variable domain, with the rest looked up from reference TRBV7-7 and TRBJ2-2, is GAGVSQSPRYKVTKRGQDVTLRCDPISSHATLYWYQQALGQGPEFLTYFNYEAQPDKSGLPSDRFSAERPEGSISTLTIQRTEQRDSAMYRCASSRQSGTGELFFGEGSRLTVL.